One TCR beta chain is described in this entry. Produced via immunoSEQ multiplex PCR; TCRdb's table is partial and in-frame only. Of approximately 96,000 clones detected, around 90% appear once; the ten largest clones hold approximately 2%. The data are from a study of T cell changes during pregnancy in multiple sclerosis. V lost 3 bases to trimming and J lost 4 bases, with 21 bases between them. The CDR3 spans 17 residues. Looked up from germline, CDR1 is MNHNS and CDR2 is SASEGT. This receptor was identified in a female donor in good health, enrolled as a control in a pregnancy study. The chain links TRBV6-1 to TRBJ1-1; maybe TRBD1 (5 bases). The sequences come from peripheral blood, collected after pregnancy. CDR3 nucleotide sequence: TGTGCCAGCAGTGATCTATGGGAGAAGGGGAGGGGCACTGAAGCTTTCTTT. Translating gives CASSDLWEKGRGTEAFF.